This TCR beta chain is drawn from a study of cytotoxic CD8 clonotypes in ibrutinib-treated CLL. About the study: The study included eleven to twelve relapsed/refractory and 15 treatment-naive patients; approximately 17 had IGHV unmutated disease. By median roughly 74 months, around twelve had progressed and around 15 stayed remitted; responses had been 2 complete and about 25 partial.

This clone was detected a few times. Its antigen is as yet unknown. General observations from the study: The public clonotypes identified were infrequent and showed contraction or stability on treatment. Measured clonality at baseline was greater than in age-matched healthy donors and tracked with circulating CD8+ T-cell counts.

Measured with immunoSEQ multiplex PCR; TCRdb has only the in-frame clones, and not every one. The sample has approximately 100,000 clones, approximately 82% seen once; the top ten hold 25% to 35%. Trimming left V 3 bases short and J 3 bases short, with 8 bases between. The CDR3 covers 13 residues. In germline, CDR1 is SGDLS, CDR2 YYNGEE. This chain connects TRBV9 to TRBJ2-3; tentative D call: TRBD2 (6 bases). This TCR came from a human donor with chronic lymphocytic leukemia. The source was PBMCs, collected after 12 months of ibrutinib treatment. The CDR3 DNA reads TGTGCCAGCAGCGAGGAGGGAACAGATACGCAGTATTTT. It codes for CASSEEGTDTQYF.